This TCR beta chain originates from a study of blood T cell repertoires in COVID-19. Across the whole study: The United States, Italy and Spain supplied acute and convalescent COVID-19 samples. T cells, B-cell-depleted T cells, or PBMCs supplied cDNA or gDNA.

In the authors' workflow: Amplifying reference gene primers gave estimates of nucleated cell counts. Profiled with immunoSEQ multiplex PCR; TCRdb holds only in-frame clones, not every one. V and J calls and clone size are those listed in that table; D and trimming were worked out from the DNA. The sample carries 88,000 or so clones, approximately 84% recorded once. The CDR3 consists of 17 residues. CDR1 is SGHDN and CDR2 is FVKESK in the germline V gene. Trimming pared 0 bases from V and 0 bases from J, leaving 13 bases between. The chain carries TRBV14 and TRBJ2-3; D gene unclear. Sequenced material: peripheral blood. The receptor was isolated from a man in his fifties or sixties with acute or convalescent COVID-19. The CDR3 is CASSQDIWQISTDTQYF. CDR3 DNA sequence: TGTGCCAGCAGCCAAGATATCTGGCAAATCAGCACAGATACGCAGTATTTT.